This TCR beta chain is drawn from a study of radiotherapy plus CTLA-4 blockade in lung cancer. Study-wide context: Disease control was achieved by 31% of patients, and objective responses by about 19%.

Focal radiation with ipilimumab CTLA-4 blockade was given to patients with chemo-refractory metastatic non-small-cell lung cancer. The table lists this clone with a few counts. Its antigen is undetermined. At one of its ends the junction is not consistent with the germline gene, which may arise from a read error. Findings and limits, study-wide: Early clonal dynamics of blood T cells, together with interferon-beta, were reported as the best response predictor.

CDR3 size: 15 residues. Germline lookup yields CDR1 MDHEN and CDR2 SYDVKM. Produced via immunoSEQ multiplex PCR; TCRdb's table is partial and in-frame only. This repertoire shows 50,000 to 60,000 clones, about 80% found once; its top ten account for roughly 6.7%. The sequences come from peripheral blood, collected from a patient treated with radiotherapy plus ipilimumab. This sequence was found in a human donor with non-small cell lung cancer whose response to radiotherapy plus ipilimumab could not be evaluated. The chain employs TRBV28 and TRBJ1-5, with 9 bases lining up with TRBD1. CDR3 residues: CASSLQGAGNQPQHF. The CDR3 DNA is TGTGCCAGTAGTTTACAGGGGGCGGGCAATCAGCCCCAGCATTTT.